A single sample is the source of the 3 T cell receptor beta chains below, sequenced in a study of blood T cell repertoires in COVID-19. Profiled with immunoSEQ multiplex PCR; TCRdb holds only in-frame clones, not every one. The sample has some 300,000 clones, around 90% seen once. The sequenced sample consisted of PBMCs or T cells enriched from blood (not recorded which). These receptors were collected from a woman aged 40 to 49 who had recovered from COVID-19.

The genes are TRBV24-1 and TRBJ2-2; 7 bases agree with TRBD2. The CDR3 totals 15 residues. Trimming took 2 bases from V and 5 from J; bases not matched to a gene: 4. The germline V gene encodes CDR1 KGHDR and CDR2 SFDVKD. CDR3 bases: TGTGCCACCAGTGATTCCACAGCGGGGACCGGGGAGCTGTTTTTT. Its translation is CATSDSTAGTGELFF.

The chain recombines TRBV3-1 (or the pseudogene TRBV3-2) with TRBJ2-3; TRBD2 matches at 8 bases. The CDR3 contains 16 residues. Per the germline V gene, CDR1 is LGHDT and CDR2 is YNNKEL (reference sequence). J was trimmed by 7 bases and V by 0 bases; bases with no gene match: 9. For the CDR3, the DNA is TGTGCCAGCAGCCAAGATTTTGGGACTAGTACGTATACGCAGTATTTT. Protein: CASSQDFGTSTYTQYF.

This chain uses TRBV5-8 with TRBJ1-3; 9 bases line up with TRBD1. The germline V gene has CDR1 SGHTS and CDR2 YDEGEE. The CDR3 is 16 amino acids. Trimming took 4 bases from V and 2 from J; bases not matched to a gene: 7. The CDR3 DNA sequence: TGTGCCAGCAGCGTGGGACAGGGAATCCCTGGAAACACCATATATTTT. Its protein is CASSVGQGIPGNTIYF. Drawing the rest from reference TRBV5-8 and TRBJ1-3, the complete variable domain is EAGVTQSPTHLIKTRGQQATLRCSPISGHTSVYWYQQALGLGLQFLLWYDEGEERNRGNFPPRFSGRQFPNYSSELNVNALELEDSALYLCASSVGQGIPGNTIYFGEGSWLTVV.